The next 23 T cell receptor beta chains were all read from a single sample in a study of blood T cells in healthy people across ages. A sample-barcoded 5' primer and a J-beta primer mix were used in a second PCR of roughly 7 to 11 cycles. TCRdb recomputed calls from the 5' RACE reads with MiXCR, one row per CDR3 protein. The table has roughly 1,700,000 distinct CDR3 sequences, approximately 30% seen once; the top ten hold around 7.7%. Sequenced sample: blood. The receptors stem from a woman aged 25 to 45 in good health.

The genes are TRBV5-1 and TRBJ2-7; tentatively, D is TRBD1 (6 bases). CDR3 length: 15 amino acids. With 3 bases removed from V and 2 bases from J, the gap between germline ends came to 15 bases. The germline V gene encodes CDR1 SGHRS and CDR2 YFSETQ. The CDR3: CASSWTGTTTYEQYF. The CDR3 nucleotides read TGCGCCAGCAGCTGGACCGGGACAACGACCTACGAGCAGTACTTC.

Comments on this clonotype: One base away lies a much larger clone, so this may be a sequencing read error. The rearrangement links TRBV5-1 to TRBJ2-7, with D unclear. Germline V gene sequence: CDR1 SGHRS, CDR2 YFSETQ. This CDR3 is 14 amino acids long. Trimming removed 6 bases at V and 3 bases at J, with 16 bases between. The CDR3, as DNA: TGCGCCAGCACCCAAGGAATAACAAGCTACGAGCAGTACTTC. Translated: CASTQGITSYEQYF. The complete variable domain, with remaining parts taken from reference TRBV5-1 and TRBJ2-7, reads KAGVTQTPRYLIKTRGQQVTLSCSPISGHRSVSWYQQTPGQGLQFLFEYFSETQRNKGNFPGRFSGRQFSNSRSEMNVSTLELGDSALYLCASTQGITSYEQYFGPGTRLTVT.

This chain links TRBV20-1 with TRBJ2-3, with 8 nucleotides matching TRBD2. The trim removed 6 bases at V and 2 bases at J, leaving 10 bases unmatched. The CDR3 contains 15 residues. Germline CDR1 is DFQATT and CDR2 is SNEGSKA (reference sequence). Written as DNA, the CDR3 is TGCAGTGCAACCGAAGCGGGGGAAGTCACAGATACGCAGTATTTT. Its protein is CSATEAGEVTDTQYF.

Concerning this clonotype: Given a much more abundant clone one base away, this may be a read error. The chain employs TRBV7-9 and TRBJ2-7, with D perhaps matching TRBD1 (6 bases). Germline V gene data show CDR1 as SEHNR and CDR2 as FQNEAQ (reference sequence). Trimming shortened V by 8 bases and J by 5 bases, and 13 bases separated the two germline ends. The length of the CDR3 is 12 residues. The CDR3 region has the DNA TGTGCCAGCGGGACAACTTCCCACGAGCAGTACTTC. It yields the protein CASGTTSHEQYF.

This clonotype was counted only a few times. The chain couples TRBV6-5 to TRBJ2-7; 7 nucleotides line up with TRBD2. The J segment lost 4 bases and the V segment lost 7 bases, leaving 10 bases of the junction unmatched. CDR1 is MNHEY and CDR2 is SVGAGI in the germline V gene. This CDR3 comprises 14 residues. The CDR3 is CASKRAGVVYEQYF. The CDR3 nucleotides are TGTGCCAGCAAACGGGCGGGAGTGGTTTACGAGCAGTACTTC.

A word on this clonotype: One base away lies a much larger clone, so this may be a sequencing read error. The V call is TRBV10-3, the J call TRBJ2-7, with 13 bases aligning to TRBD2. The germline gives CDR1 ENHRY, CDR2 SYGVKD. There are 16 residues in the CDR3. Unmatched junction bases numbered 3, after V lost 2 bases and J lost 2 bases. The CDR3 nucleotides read TGTGCCATCAGTGAGCCGGGACTAGCGGGAACCTACGAGCAGTACTTC. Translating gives CAISEPGLAGTYEQYF.

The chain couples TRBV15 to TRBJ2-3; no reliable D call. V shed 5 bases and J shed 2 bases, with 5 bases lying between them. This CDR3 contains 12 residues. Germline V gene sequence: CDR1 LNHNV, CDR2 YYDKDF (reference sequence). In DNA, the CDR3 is TGTGCCACCAGCGCTGTCACAGATACGCAGTATTTT. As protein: CATSAVTDTQYF. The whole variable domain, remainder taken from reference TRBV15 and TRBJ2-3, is DAMVIQNPRYQVTQFGKPVTLSCSQTLNHNVMYWYQQKSSQAPKLLFHYYDKDFNNEADTPDNFQSRRPNTSFCFLDIRSPGLGDTAMYLCATSAVTDTQYFGPGTRLTVL.

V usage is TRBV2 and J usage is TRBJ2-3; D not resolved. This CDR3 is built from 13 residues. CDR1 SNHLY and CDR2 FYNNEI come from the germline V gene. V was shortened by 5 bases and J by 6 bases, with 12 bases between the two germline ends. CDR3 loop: CASSTYLGDTQYF. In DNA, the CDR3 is TGTGCCAGCAGTACCTACTTGGGGGATACGCAGTATTTT. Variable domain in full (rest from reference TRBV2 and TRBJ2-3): EPEVTQTPSHQVTQMGQEVILRCVPISNHLYFYWYRQILGQKVEFLVSFYNNEISEKSEIFDDQFSVERPDGSNFTLKIRSTKLEDSAMYFCASSTYLGDTQYFGPGTRLTVL.

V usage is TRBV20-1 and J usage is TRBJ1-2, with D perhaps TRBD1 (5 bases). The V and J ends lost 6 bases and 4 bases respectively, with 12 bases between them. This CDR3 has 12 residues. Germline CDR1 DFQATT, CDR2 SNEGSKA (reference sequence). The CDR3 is CSARDGTYGYTF. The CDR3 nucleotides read TGCAGTGCCCGGGACGGCACCTATGGCTACACCTTC.

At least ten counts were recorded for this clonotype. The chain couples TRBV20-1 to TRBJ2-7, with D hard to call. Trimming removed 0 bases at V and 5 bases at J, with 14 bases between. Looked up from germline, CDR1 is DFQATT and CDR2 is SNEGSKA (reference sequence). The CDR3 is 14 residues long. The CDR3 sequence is CSAREGSRRDEQYF. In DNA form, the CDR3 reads TGCAGTGCTAGAGAAGGTAGTCGAAGGGACGAGCAGTACTTC.

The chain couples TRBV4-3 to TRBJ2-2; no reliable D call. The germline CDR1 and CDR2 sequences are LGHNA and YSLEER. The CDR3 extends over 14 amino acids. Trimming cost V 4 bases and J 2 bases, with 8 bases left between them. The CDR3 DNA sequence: TGCGCCAGCAGCCGGAGCTCTAACACCGGGGAGCTGTTTTTT. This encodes CASSRSSNTGELFF.

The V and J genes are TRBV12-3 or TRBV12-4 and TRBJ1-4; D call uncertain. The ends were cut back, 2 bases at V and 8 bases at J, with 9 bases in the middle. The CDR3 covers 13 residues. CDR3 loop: CASSLMMFEKLFF. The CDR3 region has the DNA TGTGCCAGCAGTTTAATGATGTTCGAAAAACTGTTTTTT.

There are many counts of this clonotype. Here the CDR3 DNA reads TGTGCCAGCAGCAGCAGCGAGGGAAACATTCAGTACTTC. It encodes CASSSSEGNIQYF. The chain combines TRBV6-6 with TRBJ2-4, with TRBD2 as a possible D gene (5 bases). The CDR3 consists of 13 residues. Germline V gives CDR1 MNHNY, CDR2 SVGAGI (reference sequence). The V and J ends lost 6 bases and 6 bases respectively, with 12 bases between them.

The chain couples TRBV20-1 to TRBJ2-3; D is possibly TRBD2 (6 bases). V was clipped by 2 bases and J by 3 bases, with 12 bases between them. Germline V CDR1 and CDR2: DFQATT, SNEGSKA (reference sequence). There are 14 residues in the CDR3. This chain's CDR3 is CSARLGGATDTQYF. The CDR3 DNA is TGCAGTGCTAGACTTGGCGGGGCGACAGATACGCAGTATTTT.

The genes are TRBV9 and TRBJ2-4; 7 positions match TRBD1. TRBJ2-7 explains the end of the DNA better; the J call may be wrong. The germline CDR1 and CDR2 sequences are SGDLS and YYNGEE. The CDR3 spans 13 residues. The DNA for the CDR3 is TGTGCCAGCAGCGCGACAGGGTTTTCCGAGCAGTACTTC. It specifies CASSATGFSEQYF.

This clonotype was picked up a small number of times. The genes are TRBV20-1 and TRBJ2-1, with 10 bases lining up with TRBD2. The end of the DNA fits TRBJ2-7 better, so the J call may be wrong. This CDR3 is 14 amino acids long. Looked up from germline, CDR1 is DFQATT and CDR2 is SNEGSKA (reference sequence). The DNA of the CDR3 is TGCAGTGCTCATACCGGGACTAGCGCATACGAGCAGTACTTC. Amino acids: CSAHTGTSAYEQYF.

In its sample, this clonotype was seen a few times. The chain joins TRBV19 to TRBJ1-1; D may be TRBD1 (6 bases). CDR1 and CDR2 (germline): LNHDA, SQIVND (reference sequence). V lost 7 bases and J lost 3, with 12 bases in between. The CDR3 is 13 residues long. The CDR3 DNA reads TGTGCCAGTACGAAGGGGGACTACACTGAAGCTTTCTTT. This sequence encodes CASTKGDYTEAFF.

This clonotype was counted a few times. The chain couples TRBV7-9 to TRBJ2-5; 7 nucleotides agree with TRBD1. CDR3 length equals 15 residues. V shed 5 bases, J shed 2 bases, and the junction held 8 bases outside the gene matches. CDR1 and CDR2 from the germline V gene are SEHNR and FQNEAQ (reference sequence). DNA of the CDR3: TGTGCCAGCAGCCTTATCCGACAGGGACAAGAGACCCAGTACTTC. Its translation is CASSLIRQGQETQYF.

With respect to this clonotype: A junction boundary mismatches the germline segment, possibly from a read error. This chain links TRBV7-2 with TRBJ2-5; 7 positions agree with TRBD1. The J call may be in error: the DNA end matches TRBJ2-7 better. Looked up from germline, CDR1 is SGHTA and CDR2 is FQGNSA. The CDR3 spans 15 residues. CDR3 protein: CAGSLGAGGPYEQYF. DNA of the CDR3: TGTGCCGGCAGCTTAGGGGCAGGGGGTCCCTACGAGCAGTACTTC.

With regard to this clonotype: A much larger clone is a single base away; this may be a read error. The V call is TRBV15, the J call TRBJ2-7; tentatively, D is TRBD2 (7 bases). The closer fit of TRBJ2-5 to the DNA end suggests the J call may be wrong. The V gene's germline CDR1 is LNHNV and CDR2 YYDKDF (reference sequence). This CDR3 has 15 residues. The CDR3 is CATSRVGGAGGTQYF. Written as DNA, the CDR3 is TGTGCCACCAGCAGAGTTGGGGGGGCTGGGGGGACCCAGTACTTC.

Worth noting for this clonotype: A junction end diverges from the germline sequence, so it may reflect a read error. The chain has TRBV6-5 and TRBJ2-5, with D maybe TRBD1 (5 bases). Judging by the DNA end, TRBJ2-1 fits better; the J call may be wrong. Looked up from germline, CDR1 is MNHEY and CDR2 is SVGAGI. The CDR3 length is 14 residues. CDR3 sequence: CANSSSGPQETQFF. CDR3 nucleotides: TGTGCCAACAGTTCTTCAGGGCCCCAAGAGACCCAGTTCTTC.

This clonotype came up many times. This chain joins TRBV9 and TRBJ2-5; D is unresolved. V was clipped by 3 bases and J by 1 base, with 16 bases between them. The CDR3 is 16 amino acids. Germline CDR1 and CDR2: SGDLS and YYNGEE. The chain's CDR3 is CASSGPTFSSQETQYF. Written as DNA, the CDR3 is TGTGCCAGCAGCGGACCCACCTTTAGCAGCCAAGAGACCCAGTACTTC. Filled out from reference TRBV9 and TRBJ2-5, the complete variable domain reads DSGVTQTPKHLITATGQRVTLRCSPRSGDLSVYWYQQSLDQGLQFLIQYYNGEERAKGNILERFSAQQFPDLHSELNLSSLELGDSALYFCASSGPTFSSQETQYFGPGTRLLVL.

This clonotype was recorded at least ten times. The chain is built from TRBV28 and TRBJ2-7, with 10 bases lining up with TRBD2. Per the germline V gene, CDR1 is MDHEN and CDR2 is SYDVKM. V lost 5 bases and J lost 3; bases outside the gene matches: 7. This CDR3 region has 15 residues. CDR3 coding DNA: TGTGCCAGCAGTGGATCGGGACTAGCGATCTACGAGCAGTACTTC. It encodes CASSGSGLAIYEQYF.